These 9 T cell receptor beta chains originate from one sample sequenced in a study of control samples from healthy donors and cancer patients. Sequencing was performed with immunoSEQ multiplex PCR; in TCRdb, only in-frame clones are kept and a portion is missing. The sample has some 150,000 clones; approximately 94% are singletons. Sequences were obtained from blood. These TCRs come from a man between 35 and 55 years old in good health.

V gene TRBV5-6 combines with J gene TRBJ1-4; D is unresolved. CDR1 and CDR2 (germline): SGHDT, YYEEEE. Trimming removed 0 bases from V and 7 bases from J, with 7 bases in between. The CDR3 runs 13 residues. The CDR3 is CASSLVSGEKLFF. The CDR3 DNA is TGTGCCAGCAGCTTGGTGTCCGGTGAAAAACTGTTTTTT.

This clone was recorded only once. The rearrangement links TRBV15 to TRBJ2-7; 7 nucleotides line up with TRBD1. The V segment lost 5 bases and the J segment 3 bases; nucleotides outside the gene matches: 10. CDR1 and CDR2 (germline): LNHNV, YYDKDF (reference sequence). The CDR3 has 15 amino acids. The CDR3 DNA sequence: TGTGCCACCAGCCCACGACAGGGAAGTTTCTACGAGCAGTACTTC. As protein: CATSPRQGSFYEQYF.

The chain is built from TRBV10-2 and TRBJ1-5; TRBD1 is a possible D gene (5 bases). Germline CDR1 and CDR2: WSHSY and SAAADI. Between the trimmed V and J ends, which lost 5 bases and 2 bases, there was a span of 10 bases. This CDR3 is built from 14 residues. For the CDR3, the DNA is TGCGCCAGCAGTCCGCCGGGGGGCAATCAGCCCCAGCATTTT. As protein: CASSPPGGNQPQHF.

This clone occurred once. V usage is TRBV27 and J usage is TRBJ2-3; the D is unclear. The V and J ends lost 5 bases and 2 bases respectively, with 11 bases between them. The length of the CDR3 is 14 residues. Germline V gene lookup returns CDR1 MNHEY and CDR2 SMNVEV (reference sequence). The CDR3 reads CASSLLSPTDTQYF. The DNA for the CDR3 is TGTGCCAGCAGTCTCTTAAGCCCCACAGATACGCAGTATTTT.

V is TRBV19 and J is TRBJ1-5; 8 bases match TRBD1. The CDR3 has 13 residues. CDR1 LNHDA and CDR2 SQIVND come from the germline V gene (reference sequence). V trimming: 6 bases; J trimming: 4 bases; junction bases outside the gene matches: 2. The CDR3 nucleotides read TGTGCCAGTAGGAGGACAGGGAATCAGCCCCAGCATTTT. Protein sequence: CASRRTGNQPQHF.

The chain is built from TRBV5-4 and TRBJ1-3; 10 bases are a match to TRBD1. V was pared by 4 bases and J by 3 bases, with 7 bases of the junction left unmatched. The length of the CDR3 is 16 residues. Germline CDR1 reads SGHNT; CDR2 reads YYREEE (reference sequence). The CDR3 loop is CASSAGWDRGGNTIYF. The CDR3 DNA sequence: TGTGCCAGCAGCGCGGGATGGGACAGGGGTGGAAACACCATATATTTT.

The gene calls are TRBV12-5 and TRBJ1-2; D is uncertain. Germline lookup yields CDR1 LGHNT and CDR2 FRNRAP. This CDR3 region has 11 residues. The V end lost 8 bases, the J end lost 1 base, and 5 bases lay between the germline ends. The CDR3 spells CASTGNYGYTF. The CDR3 bases are TGTGCTAGTACCGGTAACTATGGCTACACCTTC.

This chain joins TRBV7-3 and TRBJ2-2; D may be TRBD2 (6 bases). The CDR3 covers 18 residues. The germline gives CDR1 SGHTA, CDR2 FQGTGA. The V end was cut by 5 bases, the J end by 2 bases, with 21 bases between. The CDR3 coding sequence is TGTGCCAGCAGCCCTTCTCGATTCGCGGGGCGTAACACCGGGGAGCTGTTTTTT. Amino acid sequence: CASSPSRFAGRNTGELFF.

This clone was seen once. The chain is built from TRBV29-1 and TRBJ1-2, with 7 bases that match TRBD1. Trimming removed 2 bases from V and 0 bases from J; junction bases left unmatched: 6. This CDR3 spans 15 amino acids. CDR1 SQVTM and CDR2 ANQGSEA come from the germline V gene. The CDR3 DNA follows: TGCAGCGTTGAAACAGGGGATTATTCTAACTATGGCTACACCTTC. Its protein is CSVETGDYSNYGYTF. The full variable domain, in which reference TRBV29-1 and TRBJ1-2 provide the parts outside the CDR3, is SAVISQKPSRDICQRGTSLTIQCQVDSQVTMMFWYRQQPGQSLTLIATANQGSEATYESGFVIDKFPISRPNLTFSTLTVSNMSPEDSSIYLCSVETGDYSNYGYTFGSGTRLTVV.